The 20 T cell receptor beta chains below all came from one sample that was sequenced in a study of T cell clonality in common variable immunodeficiency. Measured with immunoSEQ multiplex PCR; TCRdb has only the in-frame clones, and not every one. The sample includes roughly 34,000 clones, none of them occurring once. The sequenced sample consisted of peripheral blood mononuclear cells. These receptors were taken from a person aged 18-70 years in good health.

Concerning this clone: The read ends 3 residues early relative to the CDR3; the germline J gene fills the gap. The genes are TRBV2 and TRBJ2-1, with 11 bases identical to TRBD2. From germline, CDR1 is SNHLY and CDR2 FYNNEI. The V and J ends lost 4 bases and 2 bases, in that order; junction bases with no gene match: 7. This CDR3 is built from 17 residues. The CDR3 bases that were read are TGTGCCAGCAGTGGAGACCGACTAGCGGGAACCTACAATGAG. Translated, it gives CASSGDRLAGTYNE. The entire CDR3 protein is CASSGDRLAGTYNEQFF.

This clone has ten or more counts. The read terminates 3 residues before the CDR3 end, so the remaining end is supplied by the germline J gene. The J gene is TRBJ1-2, the V gene TRBV12-3 or TRBV12-4; 7 nucleotides align to TRBD1. This CDR3 is 13 amino acids long. The CDR3 here is CASTLLSDRGYTF. The CDR3 bases that were read are TGTGCCAGCACCCTATTATCGGACAGGGGC.

This clone was counted many times. Read data end 3 residues before the CDR3 end; the end is taken from the germline J gene. V is TRBV7-8 and J is TRBJ2-2; 10 nucleotides match TRBD2. The CDR3 runs 18 residues. Germline CDR1 SGHVS, CDR2 FQNEAQ. The V segment lost 1 base and the J segment 0 bases; nucleotides outside the gene matches: 5. CDR3 loop: CASSLVGLAGANTGELFF. CDR3 DNA, as far as it was read: TGTGCCAGCAGCTTAGTTGGGCTAGCGGGAGCGAACACCGGGGAG.

This clone has a count of ten or more. The read finishes 3 residues shy of the CDR3 end, and the germline J gene is used to complete it. The rearrangement joins TRBV7-8 to TRBJ2-6, with D perhaps assigned TRBD1 or TRBD2 (5 bases each). Germline V CDR1 and CDR2: SGHVS, FQNEAQ. The CDR3 consists of 16 residues. V lost 2 bases and J lost 4, with 12 bases in between. This CDR3 reads CASSLTQGAGANVLTF. CDR3 DNA, as far as it was read: TGTGCCAGCAGCTTAACTCAGGGAGCCGGGGCCAACGTC.

There are many counts of this clone. The CDR3 is cut off 3 residues early in the read; its end comes from the germline J gene. This chain connects TRBV6-1 to TRBJ1-3; no clear D gene. With 1 base removed from V and 1 base from J, the gap between germline ends came to 5 bases. Germline values: CDR1 MNHNS, CDR2 SASEGT. The CDR3 sequence is 14 residues long. CDR3 loop: CASSEGTSGNTIYF. The CDR3 DNA, read in part, is TGTGCCAGCAGTGAAGGAACTTCTGGAAACACC.

The CDR3 is CASSPGLPQHTEAFF. Incomplete CDR3 DNA: TGTGCCAGCTCACCAGGACTACCTCAGCACACTGAA. The J gene is TRBJ1-1, the V gene TRBV18, with D unresolved. The CDR3 end is not reached by the read, which stops 3 residues before it; the germline J gene fills it in. The V gene's germline CDR1 is KGHSH and CDR2 LQKENI. V was shortened by 2 bases and J by 3 bases, with 13 bases between the two germline ends. This CDR3 region has 15 residues.

This clone showed up many times. Read coverage stops 3 residues before the CDR3 terminus; the germline J gene supplies the remainder. V usage is TRBV19 and J usage is TRBJ1-4; 9 bases are a match to TRBD1. With V trimmed by 10 bases and J by 6 bases, 9 bases remained unmatched. The CDR3 sequence is 14 residues long. Germline V lookup: CDR1 LNHDA, CDR2 SQIVND (reference sequence). CDR3 bases read: TGTGCCACCATAAAAGGACAGGGGTATGAAAAA. Translated, it gives CATIKGQGYEK. The whole CDR3 is CATIKGQGYEKLFF.

This clone was recorded at least ten times. The sequenced fragment ends 3 residues before the CDR3 boundary, so the rest is inferred from the germline J gene. V and J are TRBV5-1 and TRBJ1-1; unclear D gene. Trimming removed 4 bases from V and 1 base from J, with 14 bases in between. The CDR3 totals 15 residues. Germline V gives CDR1 SGHRS, CDR2 YFSETQ. The DNA read from the CDR3 is TGCGCCAGCAGCCCCCCAGGAACAGCGAACACTGAA. Its protein is CASSPPGTANTE. The full CDR3 protein is CASSPPGTANTEAFF.

This clone was observed many times. Coverage ceases 3 residues before the CDR3 finishes, and the germline J gene fills in the end. The chain links TRBV6-2 or TRBV6-3 to TRBJ2-5; D perhaps matches TRBD1 (7 bases). Germline V gene data show CDR1 as MNHEY and CDR2 as SVGEGT. The CDR3 has 13 amino acids. The V and J ends lost 4 bases and 5 bases respectively, with 11 bases between them. The CDR3 DNA, read in part, is TGTGCCAGCAGTTTGACAGGGAGGGAGACC. It translates to CASSLTGRET. The full CDR3 protein reads CASSLTGRETQYF.

This clone was counted many times. The CDR3 spells CASSATSGRSYEQYF. The covered CDR3 bases are TGTGCCAGCAGCGCGACTAGCGGGAGATCCTACGAG. The chain combines TRBV7-9 with TRBJ2-7; 12 bases are a match to TRBD2. The observed sequence ends 3 residues before the CDR3 terminus, with the missing tail filled in from the germline J gene. Germline assignment: CDR1 SEHNR and CDR2 FQNEAQ (reference sequence). The CDR3 is 15 amino acids. J was trimmed by 1 base and V by 5 bases; bases with no gene match: 3. Using reference TRBV7-9 and TRBJ2-7 for the parts outside the CDR3, the full variable domain is DTGVSQNPRHKITKRGQNVTFRCDPISEHNRLYWYRQTLGQGPEFLTYFQNEAQLEKSRLLSDRFSAERPKGSFSTLEIQRTEQGDSAMYLCASSATSGRSYEQYFGPGTRLTVT.

A word on this clone: The read ends 3 residues shy of where the CDR3 ends; the end is completed using the germline J gene. The chain links TRBV7-6 to TRBJ1-1; D is undetermined. V lost 4 bases and J 4 bases, leaving 10 bases between the germline ends. This CDR3 region has 13 residues. CDR1 and CDR2 (germline): SGHVS, FNYEAQ. This CDR3 is CASSYAPGTEAFF. The sequenced part of the CDR3 DNA is TGTGCCAGCAGCTACGCTCCCGGCACTGAA.

This clone was observed many times. The CDR3 is cut off 3 residues early in the read; its end comes from the germline J gene. V gene TRBV30 combines with J gene TRBJ1-1; weak D call: TRBD1 (6 bases). The germline V and J ends were trimmed by 3 bases and 3 bases, with 11 bases remaining between them. Per the germline V gene, CDR1 is GTSNPN and CDR2 is SVGIG (reference sequence). The CDR3 loop spans 13 amino acids. Incomplete CDR3 DNA: TGTGCCTGGAGGGAAACAGGGTACACTGAA. Protein product: CAWRETGYTE. The entire CDR3 sequence reads CAWRETGYTEAFF.

This clone was observed at least ten times. The CDR3 extends 3 residues past the end of the read, so its final part is completed from the germline J gene. The gene calls are TRBV4-1 and TRBJ2-3, with D possibly TRBD2 on 5 matching bases. Germline CDR1 and CDR2: MGHRA and YSYEKL. This CDR3 comprises 17 residues. Trimming left V 0 bases short and J 0 bases short, with 13 bases between. Partial CDR3 DNA: TGCGCCAGCAGCCAAGATCGGAGCGGAACTAGCACAGATACG. Encoded protein: CASSQDRSGTSTDT. The CDR3 in its entirety is CASSQDRSGTSTDTQYF.

At least ten counts were recorded for this clone. The read gets to within 3 residues of the CDR3 end, and the germline J gene fills in the rest. The gene calls are TRBV5-1 and TRBJ2-5, with D possibly being TRBD2 (6 bases). From germline, CDR1 is SGHRS and CDR2 YFSETQ. The CDR3 contains 14 residues. V shed 0 bases and J shed 5 bases, with 11 bases lying between them. Incomplete CDR3 DNA: TGCGCCAGCAGCTTGGGGAGGGCTCAGGAGACC. Protein sequence: CASSLGRAQET. The complete CDR3 protein is CASSLGRAQETQYF.

At least ten counts were recorded for this clone. The observed sequence ends 3 residues before the CDR3 terminus, with the missing tail filled in from the germline J gene. The J gene is TRBJ2-7, the V gene TRBV12-5, with D possibly TRBD2 on 6 matching bases. Between the trimmed V and J ends, which lost 0 bases and 3 bases, there was a span of 18 bases. This CDR3 spans 17 amino acids. Looked up from germline, CDR1 is LGHNT and CDR2 is FRNRAP. CDR3 DNA, as far as it was read: TGTGCTAGTGGTTTGGTACAAGGCGGGGCAGGGTACTACGAG. It codes for CASGLVQGGAGYYE. The entire CDR3 is CASGLVQGGAGYYEQYF.

This clone was seen many times. The read ends 3 residues shy of where the CDR3 ends; the end is completed using the germline J gene. The chain has TRBV20-1 and TRBJ1-5; 7 nucleotides agree with TRBD1. CDR1 and CDR2 from the germline V gene are DFQATT and SNEGSKA (reference sequence). The J segment lost 3 bases and the V segment lost 4 bases, leaving 15 bases of the junction unmatched. The CDR3 contains 17 residues. CDR3 DNA (partial): TGCAGTGCTATCCCGTCGGTGACAGGGATGCTCAATCAGCCC. Encoded protein: CSAIPSVTGMLNQP. The full CDR3 sequence reads CSAIPSVTGMLNQPQHF.

Ten or more counts support this clone. The CDR3 end falls 3 residues outside the read, so it is completed with the germline J gene. The chain carries TRBV5-1 and TRBJ2-2; 7 nucleotides match TRBD1. Unmatched junction bases numbered 3, after V lost 1 base and J lost 6 bases. Looked up from germline, CDR1 is SGHRS and CDR2 is YFSETQ. This CDR3 contains 14 residues. CDR3 amino acids: CASSLLQGPGELFF. CDR3 DNA, as far as it was read: TGCGCCAGCAGCTTGCTACAGGGGCCCGGGGAG.

In this sample, this clone turned up many times. The CDR3 end falls 3 residues outside the read, so it is completed with the germline J gene. This chain joins TRBV29-1 and TRBJ2-3; tentatively, D is TRBD2 (6 bases). This CDR3 has 13 residues. Germline values: CDR1 SQVTM, CDR2 ANQGSEA. The V and J ends lost 5 bases and 2 bases respectively, with 11 bases between them. The CDR3 reads CSVRSGPTDTQYF. The sequenced part of the CDR3 DNA is TGCAGCGTTCGGAGCGGGCCCACAGATACG.

This clone was recorded at least ten times. The read stops 3 residues short of the end of the CDR3; the missing end is completed from the germline J gene. This sequence joins TRBV2 and TRBJ2-7; the D gene is possibly TRBD1 (5 bases). The germline V gene encodes CDR1 SNHLY and CDR2 FYNNEI. The length of the CDR3 is 14 residues. The V end was cut by 7 bases, the J end by 4 bases, with 17 bases between. The sequenced CDR3 bases are TGTGCCAGCACTCCACAGGCTAGAATTTACGAG. Residues: CASTPQARIYE. The complete CDR3 sequence is CASTPQARIYEQYF. Combining the CDR3 with reference TRBV2 and TRBJ2-7 gives the whole variable domain EPEVTQTPSHQVTQMGQEVILRCVPISNHLYFYWYRQILGQKVEFLVSFYNNEISEKSEIFDDQFSVERPDGSNFTLKIRSTKLEDSAMYFCASTPQARIYEQYFGPGTRLTVT.

Partial CDR3 DNA: TGTGCCAGTAGTTCAAGAAAGGGGATCCAGGGGGCGAACACTGAA. Its translation: CASSSRKGIQGANTE. The CDR3, in full, reads CASSSRKGIQGANTEAFF. This rearrangement joins TRBV19 to TRBJ1-1; 8 bases are a match to TRBD1. The observed sequence ends 3 residues before the CDR3 terminus, with the missing tail filled in from the germline J gene. Trimming took 5 bases from V and 1 from J; bases not matched to a gene: 15. The germline V gene encodes CDR1 LNHDA and CDR2 SQIVND (reference sequence). The CDR3 loop spans 18 amino acids.